One and the same sample provided the 27 T cell receptor beta chains below, sequenced in a study of blood T cells in healthy people across ages. With a J-beta primer mix and a sample-barcoded 5' primer, a second PCR ran roughly 6 to 11 cycles. TCRdb fed the 5' RACE reads into MiXCR, producing one record per CDR3 protein. Among hundreds of thousands of distinct CDR3 sequences, 20% to 30% were seen once, and the ten largest hold 2.5% to 3.5%. The same data also contributed to another study, on T cells of mothers and their children.

The specimen sequenced was blood. Receptors originate from a boy younger than 18 in good health.

The chain links TRBV12-3 or TRBV12-4 to TRBJ1-1, with D maybe TRBD1 (5 bases). This CDR3 is built from 14 residues. V was cut by 5 bases and J by 0 bases, with 10 bases left in between. CDR3 sequence reads: CASSQGTLNTEAFF. The CDR3 nucleotides read TGTGCCAGCAGTCAAGGGACCCTGAACACTGAAGCTTTCTTT.

The chain couples TRBV3-1 to TRBJ2-2, with no clear D. Trimming pared 6 bases from V and 7 bases from J, leaving 12 bases between. This CDR3 spans 13 amino acids. CDR1 LGHDT and CDR2 YNNKEL come from the germline V gene (reference sequence). The CDR3: CASSPVRGGELFF. In nucleotides, the CDR3 is TGTGCCAGCAGTCCAGTCCGCGGCGGGGAGCTGTTTTTT. Based on the CDR3 plus reference TRBV3-1 and TRBJ2-2, the full variable domain is DTAVSQTPKYLVTQMGNDKSIKCEQNLGHDTMYWYKQDSKKFLKIMFSYNNKELIINETVPNRFSPKSPDKAHLNLHINSLELGDSAVYFCASSPVRGGELFFGEGSRLTVL.

The rearrangement uses TRBV10-2 and TRBJ1-4; 9 bases fit TRBD1. Trimming at V came to 6 bases and at J to 7 bases, leaving 9 bases not matched to a gene. The V gene's germline CDR1 is WSHSY and CDR2 SAAADI. The CDR3 runs 15 residues. In DNA form, the CDR3 reads TGCGCCAGCAGCGCTACAGGGGGCGGGCGTGAAAAACTGTTTTTT. This sequence encodes CASSATGGGREKLFF.

This clonotype was detected only a few times. CDR3 DNA: TGTGCCAGCAGTCTCGGACAGAGCAACTCCAAAGAGACCCAGTACTTC. As protein: CASSLGQSNSKETQYF. J is TRBJ2-5 and V is TRBV28, with D possibly matching TRBD1 (6 bases). Germline V gives CDR1 MDHEN, CDR2 SYDVKM. CDR3 length: 16 amino acids. The ends were cut back, 5 bases at V and 3 bases at J, with 19 bases in the middle.

In DNA, the CDR3 is TGCAGTGCCAGGAGAGGCTACACCTTC. Residues: CSARRGYTF. The rearrangement uses TRBV20-1 and TRBJ1-2; D is uncertain. The CDR3 runs 9 residues. The germline V and J ends were trimmed by 6 bases and 8 bases, with 7 bases remaining between them. Germline V gene lookup returns CDR1 DFQATT and CDR2 SNEGSKA (reference sequence).

In DNA, the CDR3 is TGCGCCAGCGGTATGGGTCGGGCTAATGAGCAGTTCTTC. Translation gives CASGMGRANEQFF. This chain joins TRBV5-1 and TRBJ2-1; no firm D call. The CDR3 sequence is 13 residues long. Trimming took off 7 bases at V and 7 bases at J, with 15 bases between the two ends. The germline CDR1 and CDR2 sequences are SGHRS and YFSETQ.

The table lists this clonotype with a few counts. The genes are TRBV7-3 and TRBJ1-2; tentatively, D is TRBD1 (5 bases). Germline assignment: CDR1 SGHTA and CDR2 FQGTGA. The CDR3 sequence is 17 residues long. V was shortened by 6 bases and J by 3 bases, with 23 bases between the two germline ends. The CDR3 here is CASRGGAGIEEDYGYTF. CDR3 sequence (DNA): TGTGCCAGCAGGGGCGGAGCAGGGATAGAAGAGGACTATGGCTACACCTTC. Full variable domain (missing parts from reference TRBV7-3 and TRBJ1-2): GAGVSQTPSNKVTEKGKYVELRCDPISGHTALYWYRQSLGQGPEFLIYFQGTGAADDSGLPNDRFFAVRPEGSVSTLKIQRTERGDSAVYLCASRGGAGIEEDYGYTFGSGTRLTVV.

Here the CDR3 reads CASSLYPAGGYEQYF. The CDR3, as DNA: TGTGCCAGCAGCTTGTATCCAGCGGGGGGCTACGAGCAGTACTTC. The V and J genes are TRBV5-5 and TRBJ2-7, with TRBD2 matching 9 bases. Germline V lookup: CDR1 SGHKS, CDR2 YYEKEE (reference sequence). The V and J ends lost 1 base and 3 bases, in that order; junction bases with no gene match: 5. CDR3 length: 15 amino acids.

The V call is TRBV5-1, the J call TRBJ1-1; D remains ambiguous. The CDR3 runs to 15 residues. Germline CDR1 reads SGHRS; CDR2 reads YFSETQ. V dropped 0 bases and J dropped 6 bases, with 15 bases sitting between them. The CDR3 region has the DNA TGCGCCAGCAGCTTGGTTGCCTCGGGAGGAGCTGAAGCTTTCTTT. Translating it yields CASSLVASGGAEAFF.

This rearrangement joins TRBV11-2 to TRBJ2-5; 7 positions match TRBD1. This CDR3 contains 14 residues. The V and J ends lost 5 bases and 4 bases, in that order; junction bases with no gene match: 7. The germline V gene encodes CDR1 SGHAT and CDR2 FQNNGV. This chain's CDR3 is CASSPYRGRETQYF. CDR3 DNA sequence: TGTGCCAGCAGCCCCTACAGGGGCAGAGAGACCCAGTACTTC.

V is TRBV11-1 and J is TRBJ2-3, with a weak D call TRBD2 (6 bases). Germline V CDR1 and CDR2: SGHAT, FQDESV (reference sequence). The V end was cut by 1 base, the J end by 1 base, with 27 bases between. The CDR3 totals 21 residues. CDR3 coding DNA: TGTGCCAGCAGCTTAGGCAACCGGAGGGGCCTTCGGGTCCCAGGCACAGATACGCAGTATTTT. Protein sequence: CASSLGNRRGLRVPGTDTQYF.

This clonotype came up a few times. This chain joins TRBV7-2 and TRBJ2-5; possible D gene TRBD1, 6 bases. Germline V CDR1 and CDR2: SGHTA, FQGNSA. V lost 6 bases and J 2 bases, leaving 10 bases between the germline ends. This CDR3 region has 13 residues. The CDR3 protein is CASSQGRQETQYF. The CDR3 nucleotides are TGTGCCAGCAGTCAGGGGAGACAAGAGACCCAGTACTTC.

The chain links TRBV20-1 to TRBJ2-7; 13 bases are shared with TRBD2. The CDR3 spans 15 residues. J was trimmed by 0 bases and V by 3 bases; bases with no gene match: 2. CDR1 and CDR2 from the germline V gene are DFQATT and SNEGSKA (reference sequence). CDR3 in amino acids: CSARGTSGASYEQYF. CDR3 DNA sequence: TGCAGTGCTAGGGGGACTAGCGGGGCCTCCTACGAGCAGTACTTC.

There are a few counts of this clonotype. CDR3: CASSSTPGQRGANEKLFF. The CDR3 DNA reads as TGCGCCAGCAGCTCAACACCGGGTCAGCGAGGAGCTAATGAAAAACTGTTTTTT. The rearrangement joins TRBV5-1 to TRBJ1-4, with no clear D. Germline loops: CDR1 SGHRS, CDR2 YFSETQ. This CDR3 is built from 18 residues. V gave up 3 bases and J gave up 3 bases, with 21 bases separating them. Supplemented by reference TRBV5-1 and TRBJ1-4, the full variable domain reads KAGVTQTPRYLIKTRGQQVTLSCSPISGHRSVSWYQQTPGQGLQFLFEYFSETQRNKGNFPGRFSGRQFSNSRSEMNVSTLELGDSALYLCASSSTPGQRGANEKLFFGSGTQLSVL.

This sequence joins TRBV27 and TRBJ2-1, with D perhaps matching TRBD2 (5 bases). The CDR3 contains 18 residues. Germline V lookup: CDR1 MNHEY, CDR2 SMNVEV (reference sequence). Trimming shortened V by 3 bases and J by 0 bases, and 18 bases separated the two germline ends. The CDR3 loop is CASSFGLDGVASYNEQFF. For the CDR3, the DNA is TGTGCCAGCAGTTTTGGGTTGGACGGGGTAGCCTCCTACAATGAGCAGTTCTTC.

The table lists this clonotype with a few counts. The genes are TRBV2 and TRBJ2-5; D possibly uses TRBD1 or TRBD2 (5 bases each). The germline V and J ends were trimmed by 6 bases and 2 bases, with 13 bases remaining between them. Germline V CDR1 and CDR2: SNHLY, FYNNEI. This CDR3 region has 14 residues. CDR3: CASRQGTIQETQYF. CDR3 bases: TGTGCCAGCAGACAAGGGACGATACAAGAGACCCAGTACTTC.

V usage is TRBV9 and J usage is TRBJ1-4, with D possibly being TRBD1 (6 bases). Trimming removed 0 bases at V and 2 bases at J, with 8 bases between. The CDR3 is made up of 15 amino acids. From germline, CDR1 is SGDLS and CDR2 YYNGEE. CDR3 nucleotides: TGTGCCAGCAGCGTAGCAGGGGACACTAATGAAAAACTGTTTTTT. Translated: CASSVAGDTNEKLFF.

The chain uses TRBV12-3 or TRBV12-4 and TRBJ2-1; 9 bases map to TRBD1. The CDR3 is made up of 16 amino acids. V lost 4 bases, J lost 0 bases, and 4 bases stayed unmatched. The CDR3 DNA sequence: TGTGCCAGCAGTTCTGTGACAGGGGGCTCCTACAATGAGCAGTTCTTC. Its protein is CASSSVTGGSYNEQFF.

This clonotype was recorded many times. The chain uses TRBV5-1 and TRBJ2-3; TRBD2 might be the D (5 bases). Germline lookup yields CDR1 SGHRS and CDR2 YFSETQ. There are 14 residues in the CDR3. The V and J ends lost 1 base and 2 bases respectively, with 8 bases between them. This CDR3 reads CASSLWRPTDTQYF. The CDR3, as DNA: TGCGCCAGCAGCTTGTGGAGGCCCACAGATACGCAGTATTTT. The whole variable domain, remainder taken from reference TRBV5-1 and TRBJ2-3, is KAGVTQTPRYLIKTRGQQVTLSCSPISGHRSVSWYQQTPGQGLQFLFEYFSETQRNKGNFPGRFSGRQFSNSRSEMNVSTLELGDSALYLCASSLWRPTDTQYFGPGTRLTVL.

At least ten counts were recorded for this clonotype. The chain employs TRBV11-2 and TRBJ2-7; D possibly corresponds to TRBD2 (5 bases). V dropped 5 bases and J dropped 7 bases, with 12 bases sitting between them. Germline CDR1 and CDR2: SGHAT and FQNNGV. The length of the CDR3 is 12 residues. The CDR3 spells CASSLSSGEQYF. The CDR3 DNA is TGTGCCAGCAGCCTTTCGAGCGGAGAGCAGTACTTC.

A few counts support this clonotype. V is TRBV30 and J is TRBJ2-5; possibly TRBD1 for D (5 bases). The length of the CDR3 is 14 residues. V lost 1 base to trimming and J lost 0 bases, with 9 bases between them. Germline V gives CDR1 GTSNPN, CDR2 SVGIG (reference sequence). The CDR3 loop is CAWSGGADQETQYF. DNA of the CDR3: TGTGCCTGGAGTGGTGGGGCTGACCAAGAGACCCAGTACTTC.

This clonotype was seen a few times. The V call is TRBV6-5, the J call TRBJ2-7; 9 bases fit TRBD1. With 5 bases clipped from V and 5 bases from J, the junction kept 7 bases outside the gene matches. In germline, CDR1 is MNHEY, CDR2 SVGAGI. The CDR3 covers 14 residues. As DNA, the CDR3 is TGTGCCAGCAGTCCCCCGGACAGGGGCAACGAGCAGTACTTC. Encoded protein: CASSPPDRGNEQYF.

This clonotype was found a few times. This chain uses TRBV6-1 with TRBJ2-3; D remains ambiguous. Germline CDR1 is MNHNS and CDR2 is SASEGT. Trimming shortened V by 8 bases and J by 3 bases, and 12 bases separated the two germline ends. The CDR3 totals 13 residues. In nucleotides, the CDR3 is TGTGCCAGCTTCGATAGGGCGACAGATACGCAGTATTTT. Translating it yields CASFDRATDTQYF.

This chain uses TRBV20-1 with TRBJ1-4; perhaps TRBD1 as D (6 bases). Germline CDR1 DFQATT, CDR2 SNEGSKA (reference sequence). This CDR3 contains 13 residues. V lost 2 bases, J lost 8 bases, and 12 bases lay in between. The CDR3 bases are TGCAGTGCTAGACCACAGGGTGGGGAAAAACTGTTTTTT. Translating gives CSARPQGGEKLFF.

This clonotype was counted between two and nine times. The chain is built from TRBV11-2 and TRBJ2-6; either TRBD1 or TRBD2 may supply D (6 bases each). CDR1 is SGHAT, CDR2 FQNNGV, per germline. The CDR3 contains 19 residues. Trimming pared 2 bases from V and 4 bases from J, leaving 21 bases between. DNA for the CDR3: TGTGCCAGCAGCTTAAAGGGGGGCAGGGTCTCGTCAGGGGCCAACGTCCTGACTTTC. It specifies CASSLKGGRVSSGANVLTF.

CDR3 sequence: CASSPTLQETQYF. DNA of the CDR3: TGTGCCAGCTCACCCACCCTCCAAGAGACCCAGTACTTC. The chain links TRBV18 to TRBJ2-5; D is uncertain. Germline V gene lookup returns CDR1 KGHSH and CDR2 LQKENI. Trimming took 3 bases from V and 1 from J, leaving 6 bases between them. CDR3 length: 13 residues.

The gene calls are TRBV12-3 or TRBV12-4 and TRBJ2-5; D is unclear. The J call is in doubt because the DNA end fits TRBJ2-1 better. The CDR3 runs 11 residues. The CDR3: CASSRQNEQFF. DNA of the CDR3: TGTGCCAGCAGCCGCCAGAATGAGCAGTTCTTC.